A selection of T cell receptor beta chains follows, all from one sample in a study of blood T cells in healthy people across ages. TCRdb independently ran MiXCR on the 5' RACE reads; one entry per CDR3 protein. Of around 1,900,000 distinct CDR3 sequences listed, approximately 40% are singletons. Sequencing was done on a sample of blood. All receptors derive from a human donor in good health. CDR3s leave out the opening cysteine and the closing phenylalanine or tryptophan. Clone size is stated in some rows and not others, as once, few, many or a class when expanded.

>TRBV4-1|NA
ASSQGGGSAVEQY
>TRBV20-1|NA
SAPGHQNTEAF
>TRBV7-2|few
ASSLVRGNTQY
>TRBV28|NA
ASSFLFKWENTEAF
>TRBV7-2|few
ASSSSRAGSEQF
>TRBV4-3|NA
ASSQGSIPTNEKLF
>TRBV12-3/TRBV12-4|NA
ASSLGGALGEKLF
>TRBV20-1|few
SARDERNSPLH
>TRBV20-1|few
SARDRGYSSYNEQF
>TRBV11-2|NA
ASSFWTSGDLINEQF
>TRBV3-1|NA
ASSQEGLNEQF
>TRBV28|few
ASHYGTNYGYT
>TRBV20-1|NA
SASPRGCYGYT
>TRBV3-1|NA
ASSPQGTLAYEQY
>TRBV11-1|NA
ASSLTRTGLSGANVLT
>TRBV29-1|NA
SVPGQGGEQF
>TRBV6-2/TRBV6-3|few
ASSYAGYNEQY
>TRBV7-3|NA
ASSLGYRDRADGYT
>TRBV6-2/TRBV6-3|few
ASSLNPYGIGDQPQH
>TRBV3-1|NA
ASSQGLSGDQETQY
>TRBV4-2|NA
ASSQLLRGKNTEAF
>TRBV13|few
ASSLWAREQY
>TRBV20-1|NA
SASHPYADTQY
>TRBV27|NA
ASSPVTGYSNQPQH
>TRBV12-3/TRBV12-4|few
ASSSTSGADTQY
>TRBV5-5|NA
ASGPGQREQY
>TRBV28|NA
ASTAPGQFNEQF
>TRBV25-1|few
ASSEFGGQNSYEQY
>TRBV3-1|NA
ASSLPSHSYEQY
>TRBV7-2|few
ASSSRGISGGNPTQY
>TRBV2|NA
ASSEALLAF
>TRBV20-1|once
SAGSEPSGDLLAKNIQY
>TRBV7-9|NA
ASSFGVSSEQY
>TRBV18|NA
ASSPFGLAGPSTDTQY
>TRBV6-5|few
ASSPMAGANVLT